The present T cell receptor (beta chain) was sequenced within a study of circulating and synovial CD4+ cells in juvenile arthritis. Sequenced samples came from active juvenile idiopathic arthritis patients. Libraries were prepared by immunoSEQ multiplex PCR; TCRdb keeps only in-frame clonotypes and omits some of them. The data show about 34,000 clones, nearly 97% seen once. This clonotype was sampled from a human donor with juvenile idiopathic arthritis. Sequencing input: CD4+ T cells from blood.

This chain's CDR3 is CASSDRGRNYGYTF. The CDR3 coding sequence is TGTGCCAGCAGTGACCGGGGAAGGAACTATGGCTACACCTTC. This chain connects TRBV2 to TRBJ1-2; the D is unclear. Germline-derived CDR1 and CDR2 are SNHLY and FYNNEI. The CDR3 runs 14 residues. V gave up 3 bases and J gave up 2 bases, with 10 bases separating them.